This TCR beta chain was profiled in a study of T cells in Graves' hyperthyroidism and ophthalmopathy. Findings of the study overall: In blood, most of the thyroid clonotypes expanded above 0.001 were also present.

Graves' hyperthyroidism qualified as stable when ophthalmopathy did not progress within 18 months. Diagnoses used clinical symptoms, serum thyroxine and TRAb, thyroid ultrasound and orbital computed tomography. Source material for PBMCs was about 10 ml fresh peripheral blood. The CDR3 has 15 residues. The germline V gene encodes CDR1 SQVTM and CDR2 ANQGSEA. J gave up 1 base and V 4 bases, and 9 bases lay outside the gene matches. In this sample, this clonotype turned up many times. Its antigen is not known. Amplification yielded TCR beta CDR3 regions, with RNA transcripts as the source. The study used the HTBI primer set for a first-round RT-PCR of the TCR CDR3. TCRdb reprocessed the multiplex PCR reads via MiXCR and lists one record per CDR3 protein. This sample has about 400,000 distinct CDR3 sequences; approximately 15% occur once, and the top ten carry around 5.3%.

The TCR comes from a woman younger than 30 with Graves' hyperthyroidism. V usage is TRBV29-1 and J usage is TRBJ1-1; 7 bases line up with TRBD1. The sequenced material came from blood. The DNA of the CDR3 is TGCAGCGTTGCCCATCGACAGGGTCGGAACACTGAAGCTTTCTTT. Its translation: CSVAHRQGRNTEAFF.